Following are 26 T cell receptor beta chains from one sample sequenced in a study of cytomegalovirus exposure and HLA in healthy donors. Researchers ran the PCR with 60 Vbeta and 13 Jbeta primers. Here immunoSEQ multiplex PCR was the method, and the copy in TCRdb shows in-frame clones only, minus some. In the table there are 100,000 to 150,000 clones, 80% to 85% of which are singletons. Sequencing was carried out using PBMCs. These TCRs come from a young man in good health and CMV-seronegative.

This clone was recorded a few times. This rearrangement joins TRBV7-2 to TRBJ2-4, with 11 bases fitting TRBD2. J was trimmed by 6 bases and V by 1 base; bases with no gene match: 5. The V gene's germline CDR1 is SGHTA and CDR2 FQGNSA. The CDR3 is 16 amino acids. CDR3: CASSLDPSGGRNIQYF. In DNA form, the CDR3 reads TGTGCCAGCAGCTTAGACCCTAGCGGGGGGCGAAACATTCAGTACTTC. Combining the CDR3 with reference TRBV7-2 and TRBJ2-4 gives the whole variable domain GAGVSQSPSNKVTEKGKDVELRCDPISGHTALYWYRQSLGQGLEFLIYFQGNSAPDKSGLPSDRFSAERTGGSVSTLTIQRTQQEDSAVYLCASSLDPSGGRNIQYFGAGTRLSVL.

This clone was recorded a few times. The junction departs from germline at one end; a sequencing error may be responsible. The chain joins TRBV7-2 to TRBJ2-1, with 11 bases fitting TRBD2. CDR1 and CDR2 from the germline V gene are SGHTA and FQGNSA. CDR3 length: 16 residues. The CDR3 DNA follows: TGTGCCAGCAGTTTAGCGGGGGGGCCCTATGTAAATGAGCAGTTCTTC. Translation: CASSLAGGPYVNEQFF. Full variable domain (missing parts from reference TRBV7-2 and TRBJ2-1): GAGVSQSPSNKVTEKGKDVELRCDPISGHTALYWYRQSLGQGLEFLIYFQGNSAPDKSGLPSDRFSAERTGGSVSTLTIQRTQQEDSAVYLCASSLAGGPYVNEQFFGPGTRLTVL.

The V and J genes are TRBV13 and TRBJ2-2, with D uncertain. V was pared by 5 bases and J by 3 bases, with 7 bases between. CDR1 is PRHDT, CDR2 FYEKMQ, per germline (reference sequence). The CDR3 sequence is 13 residues long. The CDR3 sequence: CASSPSDTGELFF. In DNA form, the CDR3 reads TGTGCCAGCAGCCCCTCAGACACCGGGGAGCTGTTTTTT.

V gene TRBV6-5 combines with J gene TRBJ1-2; D possibly corresponds to TRBD1 (5 bases). There are 14 residues in the CDR3. Per germline, CDR1 MNHEY and CDR2 SVGAGI. V dropped 7 bases and J dropped 4 bases, with 16 bases sitting between them. The CDR3 reads CASNPDNYGYGYTF. In nucleotides, the CDR3 is TGTGCCAGCAATCCGGACAACTACGGCTATGGCTACACCTTC.

In its sample, this clone was seen once. The chain couples TRBV6-5 to TRBJ1-6; perhaps TRBD1 as D (6 bases). Trimming shortened V by 2 bases and J by 13 bases, and 15 bases separated the two germline ends. CDR1 MNHEY and CDR2 SVGAGI come from the germline V gene. The CDR3 loop spans 14 amino acids. CDR3 residues: CASSYRGQFSPLHF. In DNA, the CDR3 is TGTGCCAGCAGTTACCGTGGACAGTTTTCCCCCCTCCACTTT.

V and J are TRBV18 and TRBJ1-5; D is undetermined. The CDR3 has 13 amino acids. The V and J ends lost 5 bases and 1 base respectively, with 6 bases between them. Germline CDR1 is KGHSH and CDR2 is LQKENI. The CDR3 here is CASSRESNQPQHF. The CDR3 DNA reads as TGTGCCAGCTCAAGGGAGAGCAATCAGCCCCAGCATTTT.

This clone was seen just once. This chain joins TRBV30 and TRBJ1-5; D is possibly TRBD1 (6 bases). Trimming stripped 2 bases from V and 5 bases from J, with 19 bases between. From germline, CDR1 is GTSNPN and CDR2 SVGIG (reference sequence). The CDR3 length is 16 residues. The CDR3 is CAWSRPQGQSYQPQHF. The CDR3 DNA sequence: TGTGCCTGGAGTCGACCCCAAGGACAGTCATATCAGCCCCAGCATTTT.

The V gene is TRBV7-2, the J gene TRBJ1-2, with 9 bases that match TRBD1. The V segment lost 4 bases and the J segment 3 bases; nucleotides outside the gene matches: 9. This CDR3 region has 16 residues. Germline loops: CDR1 SGHTA, CDR2 FQGNSA. CDR3 in DNA: TGTGCCAGCAGCTCCGGGACAGGGATTCGTGACTATGGCTACACCTTC. Translated: CASSSGTGIRDYGYTF.

This clone has only a few counts. The gene calls are TRBV7-2 and TRBJ1-1; 7 nucleotides agree with TRBD1. The trim removed 2 bases at V and 1 base at J, leaving 4 bases unmatched. Germline V CDR1 and CDR2: SGHTA, FQGNSA. This CDR3 is built from 15 residues. For the CDR3, the DNA is TGTGCCAGCAGCTTATTGGGACAGAGGAACACTGAAGCTTTCTTT. Translated, it gives CASSLLGQRNTEAFF.

The genes are TRBV7-6 and TRBJ2-5, with 12 bases matching TRBD2. CDR3 length equals 17 residues. CDR1 SGHVS and CDR2 FNYEAQ come from the germline V gene. The V gene end was trimmed by 5 bases and the J gene end by 4 bases; junction bases not matched to a gene: 11. In DNA form, the CDR3 reads TGTGCCAGCAGCCCATTGACTAGCGGGGGATTGGGAGAGACCCAGTACTTC. Protein: CASSPLTSGGLGETQYF.

The J gene is TRBJ2-2, the V gene TRBV23-1; D is uncertain. TRBV23-1 qualifies as an ORF whose function is uncertain. Trimming stripped 3 bases from V and 6 bases from J, with 20 bases between. The CDR3 contains 17 residues. The CDR3 loop is CASSHWVKRLNAGELFF. The CDR3 DNA follows: TGCGCCAGCAGTCATTGGGTCAAGAGACTCAACGCCGGGGAGCTGTTTTTT.

J is TRBJ2-7 and V is TRBV9; 8 bases are a match to TRBD2. Germline CDR1 is SGDLS and CDR2 is YYNGEE. The V gene end was trimmed by 3 bases and the J gene end by 5 bases; junction bases not matched to a gene: 7. CDR3 length: 14 residues. This CDR3 reads CASSAGGAFHEQYF. CDR3 sequence (DNA): TGTGCCAGCAGCGCGGGGGGGGCCTTCCACGAGCAGTACTTC.

The chain is built from TRBV4-2 and TRBJ1-1; D might be TRBD1 (6 bases). The V end lost 1 base, the J end lost 5 bases, and 17 bases lay between the germline ends. This CDR3 has 16 amino acids. Germline lookup yields CDR1 LGHNA and CDR2 YNFKEQ. CDR3 amino acids: CASSQAAGVVYTEAFF. CDR3 DNA: TGTGCCAGCAGCCAAGCGGCAGGGGTTGTTTATACTGAAGCTTTCTTT.

The chain couples TRBV5-1 to TRBJ1-1, with D uncertain. CDR3 length: 11 amino acids. V lost 3 bases and J 2 bases, leaving 2 bases between the germline ends. Germline V lookup: CDR1 SGHRS, CDR2 YFSETQ. CDR3 nucleotides: TGCGCCAGCAGCTCAAACACTGAAGCTTTCTTT. As protein: CASSSNTEAFF.

This chain links TRBV7-9 with TRBJ2-7; a possible D gene is TRBD2 (5 bases). Germline lookup yields CDR1 SEHNR and CDR2 FQNEAQ (reference sequence). This CDR3 spans 15 amino acids. V lost 5 bases and J lost 1, with 15 bases in between. CDR3 sequence: CASSPGEHSSYEQYF. The CDR3, as DNA: TGTGCCAGCAGCCCTGGGGAGCACTCATCCTACGAGCAGTACTTC. The whole variable domain, filled in from reference TRBV7-9 and TRBJ2-7, reads DTGVSQNPRHKITKRGQNVTFRCDPISEHNRLYWYRQTLGQGPEFLTYFQNEAQLEKSRLLSDRFSAERPKGSFSTLEIQRTEQGDSAMYLCASSPGEHSSYEQYFGPGTRLTVT.

The chain carries TRBV19 and TRBJ1-1; TRBD1 matches 7 bases. The germline V gene encodes CDR1 LNHDA and CDR2 SQIVND (reference sequence). V shed 2 bases and J 1 base; nucleotides not matched to a gene: 7. This CDR3 has 16 amino acids. DNA for the CDR3: TGTGCCAGTAGTATATTGGGACAGAAATCGAACACTGAAGCTTTCTTT. Translated: CASSILGQKSNTEAFF.

As DNA, the CDR3 is TGTGCCAGCAGGAAGACAGGGACACCCACTGAAGCTTTCTTT. This encodes CASRKTGTPTEAFF. This chain links TRBV7-9 with TRBJ1-1; 7 bases align to TRBD1. The germline gives CDR1 SEHNR, CDR2 FQNEAQ (reference sequence). The CDR3 has 14 amino acids. The trim removed 6 bases at V and 4 bases at J, leaving 8 bases unmatched.

The V gene is TRBV28, the J gene TRBJ2-2; 14 nucleotides line up with TRBD2. Losses at the gene ends were 6 bases for V and 7 bases for J; bases not matched to a gene: 10. The CDR3 runs to 17 residues. Germline values: CDR1 MDHEN, CDR2 SYDVKM. The CDR3 is CASSRRLAGGSVGELFF. The CDR3 DNA follows: TGTGCCAGCAGCAGAAGACTAGCGGGGGGGAGTGTCGGGGAGCTGTTTTTT.

This chain links TRBV11-2 with TRBJ2-5; D possibly corresponds to TRBD2 (6 bases). The assigned J gene may be wrong: the sequence end matches TRBJ2-7 better. Germline CDR1 is SGHAT and CDR2 is FQNNGV. The CDR3 runs to 14 residues. The CDR3 region has the DNA TGTGCCAGCAGCTTTACGACGGAGGGCTACGAGCAGTACTTC. Residues: CASSFTTEGYEQYF.

The rearrangement links TRBV30 to TRBJ1-2, with D perhaps matching TRBD1 (6 bases). The CDR3 totals 12 residues. Germline loops: CDR1 GTSNPN, CDR2 SVGIG (reference sequence). V gave up 3 bases and J gave up 7 bases, with 12 bases separating them. CDR3 bases: TGTGCCTGGAGGAACAGGGTACGTGGCTACACCTTC. Amino acid sequence: CAWRNRVRGYTF.

This chain links TRBV6-4 with TRBJ2-3; D may be TRBD1 (6 bases). CDR1 and CDR2 from the germline V gene are MRHNA and SNTAGT. The CDR3 extends over 17 amino acids. Trimming took off 3 bases at V and 2 bases at J, with 18 bases between the two ends. CDR3 bases: TGTGCCAGCAGTGAACAGGGCGAAGGGACACACACAGATACGCAGTATTTT. Protein sequence: CASSEQGEGTHTDTQYF.

This chain joins TRBV30 and TRBJ2-1; 8 bases fit TRBD1. Germline V gene data show CDR1 as GTSNPN and CDR2 as SVGIG (reference sequence). This CDR3 is built from 13 residues. The ends lost 5 bases at V and 6 bases at J; junction bases unmatched: 6. Written as DNA, the CDR3 is TGTGCCTGGGAGGACAGGGTCATCAATGAGCAGTTCTTC. Translated, it gives CAWEDRVINEQFF.

The CDR3 region has the DNA TGTGCCAGCAGCTCAGCCGGGACTCTACCGTACGAGCAGTACTTC. Translating gives CASSSAGTLPYEQYF. The chain is built from TRBV5-4 and TRBJ2-7, with D possibly matching TRBD2 (6 bases). Trimming shortened V by 3 bases and J by 4 bases, and 17 bases separated the two germline ends. The CDR3 runs 15 residues. Looked up from germline, CDR1 is SGHNT and CDR2 is YYREEE (reference sequence).

The count of this clone is one. The CDR3 protein is CASSKPGQGALLESYEQYF. As DNA, the CDR3 is TGTGCCAGCAGCAAACCGGGACAGGGGGCCCTGCTGGAATCCTACGAGCAGTACTTC. The gene calls are TRBV5-4 and TRBJ2-7, with TRBD1 matching 12 bases. Trimming at V came to 4 bases and at J to 1 base, leaving 15 bases not matched to a gene. Germline lookup yields CDR1 SGHNT and CDR2 YYREEE (reference sequence). This CDR3 contains 19 residues.

V and J are TRBV30 and TRBJ2-1; TRBD2 might be the D (6 bases). Germline-derived CDR1 and CDR2 are GTSNPN and SVGIG (reference sequence). The CDR3 sequence is 15 residues long. Trimming stripped 3 bases from V and 4 bases from J, with 16 bases between. DNA of the CDR3: TGTGCCTGGAGCCCTCCTCGGGGGATGTACAATGAGCAGTTCTTC. Protein: CAWSPPRGMYNEQFF.

This chain connects TRBV4-3 to TRBJ1-2; the match to TRBD1 covers 7 bases. The CDR3 spans 20 residues. Germline CDR1 and CDR2: LGHNA and YSLEER. V shed 3 bases and J 1 base; nucleotides not matched to a gene: 20. CDR3 sequence: CASSQEFPQPGQPNNYGYTF. In DNA form, the CDR3 reads TGCGCCAGCAGCCAGGAATTCCCTCAACCGGGACAGCCTAATAACTATGGCTACACCTTC.